The 24 T cell receptor beta chains listed next were all sequenced from one sample in a study of T cell responses to AZD1222 COVID-19 vaccine. Here immunoSEQ multiplex PCR was the method, and the copy in TCRdb shows in-frame clones only, minus some. Of 200,000 to 250,000 clones in the sample, about 93% are singletons; the top ten hold 0.95% to 1.1%. The sample here was peripheral blood, taken on day 0 of MenACWY control vaccination. The origin of the receptors is an adult in good health.

V usage is TRBV3-1 (or the pseudogene TRBV3-2) and J usage is TRBJ2-1, with 8 bases fitting TRBD2. The CDR3 contains 15 residues. Trimming took 4 bases from V and 7 from J; bases not matched to a gene: 9. CDR1 is LGHDT and CDR2 is YNNKEL in the germline V gene (reference sequence). CDR3 nucleotide sequence: TGTGCCAGCAGCCCCCTCCCCAGCGGGGGTAATGAGCAGTTCTTC. Translated: CASSPLPSGGNEQFF.

The chain couples TRBV6-1 to TRBJ2-2; 7 nucleotides match TRBD2. J lost 4 bases, V lost 1 base, and 12 bases had no gene match. The germline gives CDR1 MNHNS, CDR2 SASEGT. The CDR3 consists of 18 residues. The CDR3 DNA reads TGTGCCAGCAGTGAAGTGTCTGGGGGGGGTGGGTCCACCGGGGAGCTGTTTTTT. It specifies CASSEVSGGGGSTGELFF.

The chain joins TRBV7-9 to TRBJ2-3; possible D gene TRBD2, 6 bases. Germline V gene data show CDR1 as SEHNR and CDR2 as FQNEAQ (reference sequence). Trimming cost V 3 bases and J 1 base, with 11 bases left between them. The CDR3 runs 15 residues. The CDR3 sequence is CASSFRGSGTDTQYF. The CDR3, as DNA: TGTGCCAGCAGCTTCCGGGGGTCTGGCACAGATACGCAGTATTTT.

The V call is TRBV3-1 (or the pseudogene TRBV3-2), the J call TRBJ2-3; tentatively, D is TRBD2 (7 bases). This CDR3 has 16 amino acids. The germline V gene has CDR1 LGHDT and CDR2 YNNKEL (reference sequence). Trimming stripped 7 bases from V and 8 bases from J, with 25 bases between. CDR3 residues: CASTKRGGAISGTQYF. CDR3 bases: TGTGCCAGCACTAAGAGGGGGGGTGCCATCTCGGGTACGCAGTATTTT.

The CDR3 here is CASSPMDSGEAFF. For the CDR3, the DNA is TGTGCCAGCAGCCCGATGGACAGCGGGGAAGCTTTCTTT. This chain joins TRBV4-2 and TRBJ1-1; D is perhaps TRBD1 (6 bases). V gave up 4 bases and J gave up 8 bases, with 14 bases separating them. The CDR3 totals 13 residues. The germline V gene encodes CDR1 LGHNA and CDR2 YNFKEQ.

This CDR3 reads CASSLQGAMGTEAFF. DNA for the CDR3: TGTGCCAGCAGTTTACAAGGGGCCATGGGCACTGAAGCTTTCTTT. The genes are TRBV27 and TRBJ1-1; possible D gene TRBD1, 5 bases. The germline V gene encodes CDR1 MNHEY and CDR2 SMNVEV (reference sequence). This CDR3 has 15 residues. Trimming shortened V by 2 bases and J by 4 bases, and 14 bases separated the two germline ends.

The chain links TRBV3-1 (or the pseudogene TRBV3-2) to TRBJ1-1; weak D call: TRBD1 (5 bases). The V gene lost 2 bases and the J gene lost 3 bases, with 7 bases spanning the gap. Germline V lookup: CDR1 LGHDT, CDR2 YNNKEL (reference sequence). The CDR3 spans 13 residues. DNA of the CDR3: TGTGCCAGCAGCCAACTGGGGGACACTGAAGCTTTCTTT. Its translation: CASSQLGDTEAFF.

This chain links TRBV18 with TRBJ2-5, with unresolved D. The CDR3 is 12 amino acids. V lost 5 bases to trimming and J lost 0 bases, with 4 bases between them. Germline V gene data show CDR1 as KGHSH and CDR2 as LQKENI. The CDR3 bases are TGTGCCAGCTCAACGTACCAAGAGACCCAGTACTTC. This translates into CASSTYQETQYF. Supplemented by reference TRBV18 and TRBJ2-5, the full variable domain reads NAGVMQNPRHLVRRRGQEARLRCSPMKGHSHVYWYRQLPEEGLKFMVYLQKENIIDESGMPKERFSAEFPKEGPSILRIQQVVRGDSAAYFCASSTYQETQYFGPGTRLLVL.

This sequence joins TRBV5-1 and TRBJ2-3; TRBD2 aligns across 10 bases. The CDR3 has 15 residues. Germline-derived CDR1 and CDR2 are SGHRS and YFSETQ. Trimming at V came to 4 bases and at J to 5 bases, leaving 7 bases not matched to a gene. This chain's CDR3 is CASSDQRGGLDTQYF. In DNA, the CDR3 is TGCGCCAGCAGCGATCAGCGGGGGGGACTAGATACGCAGTATTTT.

The chain employs TRBV19 and TRBJ1-1; D not certain. Trimming removed 4 bases from V and 8 bases from J, with 11 bases in between. The CDR3 consists of 12 residues. Per the germline V gene, CDR1 is LNHDA and CDR2 is SQIVND (reference sequence). The CDR3 sequence is CASSTSGMEAFF. For the CDR3, the DNA is TGTGCCAGTAGTACCAGTGGGATGGAAGCTTTCTTT.

The gene calls are TRBV29-1 and TRBJ1-2; D gene ambiguous. Per the germline V gene, CDR1 is SQVTM and CDR2 is ANQGSEA. The V end was cut by 3 bases, the J end by 7 bases, with 15 bases between. This CDR3 has 13 residues. The CDR3 loop is CSVEATSLSGYTF. For the CDR3, the DNA is TGCAGCGTTGAGGCGACATCCCTGAGTGGCTACACCTTC.

The CDR3 DNA is TGTGCCAGCAGACAAATTCCCCCGGACCATGGCTACACCTTC. Translating gives CASRQIPPDHGYTF. V is TRBV6-5 and J is TRBJ1-2, with D hard to call. Germline V gene sequence: CDR1 MNHEY, CDR2 SVGAGI. The CDR3 spans 14 residues. Trimming cost V 6 bases and J 6 bases, with 17 bases left between them.

The table lists this clone with a few counts. V usage is TRBV25-1 and J usage is TRBJ1-2, with 8 bases that match TRBD1. Germline CDR1 reads MGHDK; CDR2 reads SYGVNS. The CDR3 has 16 residues. V lost 4 bases and J lost 1; bases outside the gene matches: 8. The CDR3 region has the DNA TGTGCCAGCAGTGGCCGGGACAGGCAATTTAACTATGGCTACACCTTC. Its translation is CASSGRDRQFNYGYTF.

V and J are TRBV28 and TRBJ1-2, with TRBD1 matching 9 bases. Trimming at V came to 3 bases and at J to 1 base, leaving 3 bases not matched to a gene. Germline CDR1 is MDHEN and CDR2 is SYDVKM. This CDR3 comprises 15 residues. The CDR3 DNA reads TGTGCCAGCAGTTTGGGGACAGGGATTAACTATGGCTACACCTTC. Its protein is CASSLGTGINYGYTF.

This chain uses TRBV2 with TRBJ1-6, with D possibly TRBD1 on 5 matching bases. This CDR3 is built from 15 residues. Germline CDR1 is SNHLY and CDR2 is FYNNEI. The V end lost 6 bases, the J end lost 5 bases, and 14 bases lay between the germline ends. The CDR3 region is CASRVDSANNSPLHF. CDR3 in DNA: TGTGCCAGCAGAGTTGACAGTGCGAATAATTCACCCCTCCACTTT.

The rearrangement links TRBV5-6 to TRBJ2-4, with D uncertain. CDR1 and CDR2 (germline): SGHDT, YYEEEE. The CDR3 runs 14 residues. V was shortened by 1 base and J by 0 bases, with 5 bases between the two germline ends. CDR3: CASSLPLAKNIQYF. The CDR3 DNA reads TGTGCCAGCAGCTTGCCCCTAGCCAAAAACATTCAGTACTTC.

The rearrangement uses TRBV28 and TRBJ1-2, with D possibly matching TRBD1 (6 bases). This CDR3 comprises 15 residues. V lost 6 bases to trimming and J lost 3 bases, with 17 bases between them. Germline V gene lookup returns CDR1 MDHEN and CDR2 SYDVKM. CDR3 coding DNA: TGTGCCAGCAGGAAAAAACAGGGTAGGGACTATGGCTACACCTTC. Protein product: CASRKKQGRDYGYTF.

This clone showed up just once. CDR3 residues: CASSQIQGNYGYTF. DNA for the CDR3: TGTGCCAGCAGCCAAATACAGGGAAACTATGGCTACACCTTC. The chain combines TRBV3-1 (or the pseudogene TRBV3-2) with TRBJ1-2; D may be TRBD1 (6 bases). The CDR3 totals 14 residues. CDR1 and CDR2 from the germline V gene are LGHDT and YNNKEL (reference sequence). Between the trimmed V and J ends, which lost 2 bases and 2 bases, there was a span of 9 bases.

V usage is TRBV6-1 and J usage is TRBJ1-2, with D perhaps matching TRBD1 (5 bases). Germline V lookup: CDR1 MNHNS, CDR2 SASEGT. The length of the CDR3 is 14 residues. V gave up 2 bases and J gave up 7 bases, with 14 bases separating them. The CDR3 region has the DNA TGTGCCAGCAGTGAAATCGGAGGGGCCGGTGGCTACACCTTC. It yields the protein CASSEIGGAGGYTF.

The genes are TRBV6-5 and TRBJ1-3; D gene uncertain. The V end lost 7 bases, the J end lost 4 bases, and 5 bases lay between the germline ends. Germline-derived CDR1 and CDR2 are MNHEY and SVGAGI. The CDR3 consists of 11 residues. CDR3: CASTSGNTIYF. The CDR3 DNA reads TGTGCCAGCACGTCCGGAAACACCATATATTTT.

This chain links TRBV7-8 with TRBJ2-7; TRBD1 matches 8 bases. V was pared by 5 bases and J by 3 bases, with 6 bases of the junction left unmatched. CDR1 is SGHVS, CDR2 FQNEAQ, per germline. There are 14 residues in the CDR3. The CDR3 sequence: CASSVGTGVYEQYF. CDR3 sequence (DNA): TGTGCCAGCAGCGTCGGGACAGGAGTCTACGAGCAGTACTTC.

This chain joins TRBV19 and TRBJ1-5; D remains ambiguous. The CDR3 contains 14 residues. Germline lookup yields CDR1 LNHDA and CDR2 SQIVND (reference sequence). The V end lost 5 bases, the J end lost 9 bases, and 17 bases lay between the germline ends. In nucleotides, the CDR3 is TGTGCCAGTAGTCCCCGGGCTCTTGCCTCGCCCCAGCATTTT. This encodes CASSPRALASPQHF.

This clone was seen only once. The genes are TRBV5-8 and TRBJ2-1; maybe TRBD1 (5 bases). Per germline, CDR1 SGHTS and CDR2 YDEGEE. V shed 0 bases and J shed 0 bases, with 7 bases lying between them. The CDR3 extends over 15 amino acids. CDR3 DNA sequence: TGTGCCAGCAGCTTGGAGGGGATCTCCTACAATGAGCAGTTCTTC. It encodes CASSLEGISYNEQFF.

The chain couples TRBV4-3 to TRBJ1-5; the D is unclear. Germline lookup yields CDR1 LGHNA and CDR2 YSLEER. The CDR3 runs 14 residues. V shed 1 base and J shed 0 bases, with 4 bases lying between them. CDR3 loop: CASSQAHSNQPQHF. For the CDR3, the DNA is TGCGCCAGCAGCCAAGCGCATAGCAATCAGCCCCAGCATTTT.